These 24 T cell receptor beta chains were all obtained from the same sample, sequenced in a study of long-term antiretroviral therapy in people with HIV. An immunoSEQ assay, version v3.0, was performed at survey level. Generated by immunoSEQ multiplex PCR, the TCRdb table keeps only in-frame clones and is missing some. Of about 20,000 clones listed, approximately 92% are singletons. The sample here was unsorted PBMCs, taken 4.2 years after starting antiretroviral therapy. The receptors were sampled from a man in his forties or fifties with HIV.

This chain joins TRBV5-4 and TRBJ1-6, with D hard to call. In germline, CDR1 is SGHNT, CDR2 YYREEE (reference sequence). Deletions cut 0 bases from V and 9 bases from J, with 19 bases between. The CDR3 consists of 17 residues. The CDR3 sequence: CASSLAEYPEMSSPLHF. CDR3 in DNA: TGTGCCAGCAGCTTGGCCGAGTACCCGGAGATGAGTTCACCCCTCCACTTT.

V gene TRBV9 combines with J gene TRBJ2-3; 9 positions agree with TRBD2. V shed 4 bases, J shed 1 base, and the junction held 10 bases outside the gene matches. This CDR3 has 17 amino acids. CDR1 and CDR2 from the germline V gene are SGDLS and YYNGEE. The CDR3 reads CASSTRSGGQGTDTQYF. CDR3 DNA: TGTGCCAGCAGCACGCGGAGCGGGGGGCAGGGCACAGATACGCAGTATTTT.

The chain joins TRBV6-6 to TRBJ2-1, with D perhaps TRBD1 or TRBD2 (5 bases each). V shed 5 bases and J shed 9 bases, with 14 bases lying between them. CDR1 and CDR2 from the germline V gene are MNHNY and SVGAGI (reference sequence). There are 13 residues in the CDR3. As DNA, the CDR3 is TGTGCCAGCAGTACCTTCGGGGACGGTGAGCAGTTCTTC. Its translation: CASSTFGDGEQFF.

This chain joins TRBV29-1 and TRBJ2-7; 9 bases fit TRBD1. Germline V lookup: CDR1 SQVTM, CDR2 ANQGSEA. The CDR3 length is 14 residues. V shed 5 bases and J 2 bases; nucleotides not matched to a gene: 7. CDR3 DNA sequence: TGCAGCGTTTGGACAGGGGAAGGGGCCTACGAGCAGTACTTC. Translated, it gives CSVWTGEGAYEQYF.

This chain connects TRBV15 to TRBJ2-3; 7 bases agree with TRBD2. This CDR3 has 16 residues. Germline V gives CDR1 LNHNV, CDR2 YYDKDF (reference sequence). Unmatched junction bases numbered 6, after V lost 0 bases and J lost 3 bases. The CDR3 nucleotides are TGTGCCACCAGCAGAGAACGTGGGGGGGGGACAGATACGCAGTATTTT. This translates into CATSRERGGGTDTQYF.

The V and J genes are TRBV2 and TRBJ1-2, with 9 bases aligning to TRBD1. The germline CDR1 and CDR2 sequences are SNHLY and FYNNEI. The trim removed 2 bases at V and 2 bases at J, leaving 6 bases unmatched. The CDR3 runs 16 residues. CDR3 DNA: TGTGCCAGCAGTGAATGGGTAGGACAGGGGAACTATGGCTACACCTTC. This translates into CASSEWVGQGNYGYTF. Filled out from reference TRBV2 and TRBJ1-2, the complete variable domain reads EPEVTQTPSHQVTQMGQEVILRCVPISNHLYFYWYRQILGQKVEFLVSFYNNEISEKSEIFDDQFSVERPDGSNFTLKIRSTKLEDSAMYFCASSEWVGQGNYGYTFGSGTRLTVV.

CDR3 in amino acids: CASSLGNTIYF. DNA of the CDR3: TGTGCCAGCAGCTTAGGGAACACCATATATTTT. V is TRBV11-2 and J is TRBJ1-3; D unresolved. Trimming took off 1 base at V and 7 bases at J, with 2 bases between the two ends. Germline V gene data show CDR1 as SGHAT and CDR2 as FQNNGV. The CDR3 extends over 11 amino acids.

The V call is TRBV11-2, the J call TRBJ2-7; maybe TRBD1 (6 bases). This CDR3 has 16 residues. V dropped 5 bases and J dropped 2 bases, with 19 bases sitting between them. Germline V gene data show CDR1 as SGHAT and CDR2 as FQNNGV. The CDR3 nucleotides are TGTGCCAGCAGCCCTAGAACTACGGGACAAACCTACGAGCAGTACTTC. It codes for CASSPRTTGQTYEQYF.

The rearrangement links TRBV25-1 to TRBJ1-2; TRBD1 agrees at 7 bases. Per the germline V gene, CDR1 is MGHDK and CDR2 is SYGVNS. The CDR3 loop spans 15 amino acids. The V and J ends lost 2 bases and 0 bases, in that order; junction bases with no gene match: 3. CDR3 DNA sequence: TGTGCCAGCAGTGAAGGGACAGTCTCTAACTATGGCTACACCTTC. Its protein product is CASSEGTVSNYGYTF.

The rearrangement uses TRBV7-9 and TRBJ2-3; D unclear. V was cut by 2 bases and J by 2 bases, with 2 bases left in between. Germline V CDR1 and CDR2: SEHNR, FQNEAQ (reference sequence). The CDR3 is made up of 12 amino acids. CDR3 DNA: TGTGCCAGCAGCTTATCCACAGATACGCAGTATTTT. This gives the protein CASSLSTDTQYF.

The chain couples TRBV30 to TRBJ2-5, with a weak D call TRBD2 (7 bases). Germline CDR1 GTSNPN, CDR2 SVGIG (reference sequence). The germline V and J ends were trimmed by 4 bases and 5 bases, with 17 bases remaining between them. The CDR3 is 14 amino acids. CDR3 sequence (DNA): TGTGCCTGGACCTCCCTCGGGGGGCGGGAGACCCAGTACTTC. Its translation: CAWTSLGGRETQYF.

The chain has TRBV5-5 and TRBJ2-3; TRBD1 agrees at 7 bases. V lost 1 base and J lost 1; bases outside the gene matches: 3. The germline gives CDR1 SGHKS, CDR2 YYEKEE (reference sequence). The CDR3 has 15 residues. The CDR3 reads CASSLRGPGTDTQYF. The CDR3 bases are TGTGCCAGCAGCTTGAGGGGGCCGGGCACAGATACGCAGTATTTT.

V and J are TRBV5-1 and TRBJ1-6, with TRBD1 matching over 8 bases. Germline values: CDR1 SGHRS, CDR2 YFSETQ. The CDR3 sequence is 14 residues long. V gave up 5 bases and J gave up 11 bases; unmatched junction bases: 9. The DNA of the CDR3 is TGCGCCAGCAGGGACAGGGTGTCGTCGACACCCCTCCACTTT. As protein: CASRDRVSSTPLHF.

This rearrangement joins TRBV7-2 to TRBJ2-2, with TRBD1 identical over 7 bases. The trim removed 2 bases at V and 8 bases at J, leaving 5 bases unmatched. This CDR3 contains 14 residues. From germline, CDR1 is SGHTA and CDR2 FQGNSA. CDR3 loop: CASSLTGAVGELFF. As DNA, the CDR3 is TGTGCCAGCAGCTTAACAGGGGCGGTTGGGGAGCTGTTTTTT.

The V call is TRBV14, the J call TRBJ2-7, with TRBD2 identical over 8 bases. This CDR3 spans 15 amino acids. Per the germline V gene, CDR1 is SGHDN and CDR2 is FVKESK. V lost 1 base to trimming and J lost 3 bases; unmatched junction nucleotides: 5. The CDR3 reads CASSQALAAFYEQYF. CDR3 in DNA: TGTGCCAGCAGCCAAGCACTAGCGGCGTTCTACGAGCAGTACTTC.

The CDR3 DNA is TGTGCCACGGGAAACAATGAGCAGTTCTTC. Protein sequence: CATGNNEQFF. V is TRBV19 and J is TRBJ2-1; perhaps TRBD2 as D (5 bases). V lost 10 bases and J 5 bases, leaving 6 bases between the germline ends. The CDR3 has 10 amino acids. Looked up from germline, CDR1 is LNHDA and CDR2 is SQIVND (reference sequence).

The chain employs TRBV29-1 and TRBJ2-1, with TRBD1 matching 10 bases. The CDR3 runs to 12 residues. After removal of 7 bases from V and 7 bases from J, the junction contained 4 bases not matched to a gene. Germline V gene sequence: CDR1 SQVTM, CDR2 ANQGSEA. For the CDR3, the DNA is TGCAGCGCTGGGACAGGGGAAAATGAGCAGTTCTTC. Residues: CSAGTGENEQFF.

V is TRBV4-3 and J is TRBJ1-6, with D perhaps TRBD1 (6 bases). Germline assignment: CDR1 LGHNA and CDR2 YSLEER. V was cut by 0 bases and J by 0 bases, with 12 bases left in between. This CDR3 spans 18 amino acids. In nucleotides, the CDR3 is TGCGCCAGCAGCCAAGATTTTGCAGGGGACTCCTATAATTCACCCCTCCACTTT. This sequence encodes CASSQDFAGDSYNSPLHF.

J is TRBJ1-1 and V is TRBV19, with 8 bases aligning to TRBD1. This CDR3 has 16 amino acids. Trimming at V came to 2 bases and at J to 1 base, leaving 6 bases not matched to a gene. Per germline, CDR1 LNHDA and CDR2 SQIVND (reference sequence). The CDR3 DNA reads TGTGCCAGTAGTATACGTCCGGACAGGGAGAACACTGAAGCTTTCTTT. The encoded protein is CASSIRPDRENTEAFF.

The CDR3 is CASSPDSTDTQYF. The CDR3 DNA follows: TGTGCCAGCAGCCCGGACAGCACAGATACGCAGTATTTT. V gene TRBV7-7 combines with J gene TRBJ2-3; D unclear. Germline V gene lookup returns CDR1 SSHAT and CDR2 FNYEAQ (reference sequence). This CDR3 spans 13 amino acids. Trimming took off 5 bases at V and 0 bases at J, with 6 bases between the two ends.

This chain uses TRBV5-6 with TRBJ1-4; possible D gene TRBD1, 6 bases. CDR1 is SGHDT, CDR2 YYEEEE, per germline. With 4 bases removed from V and 9 bases from J, the gap between germline ends came to 10 bases. CDR3 length: 12 amino acids. The CDR3 bases are TGTGCCAGCAGCCCACAGGGAAAAAAACTGTTTTTT. Its protein is CASSPQGKKLFF.

The V gene is TRBV19, the J gene TRBJ1-6; the match to TRBD1 covers 7 bases. CDR3 length: 18 residues. Germline V gene sequence: CDR1 LNHDA, CDR2 SQIVND (reference sequence). V was pared by 0 bases and J by 7 bases, with 12 bases of the junction left unmatched. In DNA form, the CDR3 reads TGTGCCAGTAGTATAGAAGGACAACGGACAGGATGGAATTCACCCCTCCACTTT. This sequence encodes CASSIEGQRTGWNSPLHF. The whole variable domain, remainder taken from reference TRBV19 and TRBJ1-6, is DGGITQSPKYLFRKEGQNVTLSCEQNLNHDAMYWYRQDPGQGLRLIYYSQIVNDFQKGDIAEGYSVSREKKESFPLTVTSAQKNPTAFYLCASSIEGQRTGWNSPLHFGNGTRLTVT.

The V call is TRBV6-1, the J call TRBJ1-2, with 7 bases identical to TRBD1. Germline V gene sequence: CDR1 MNHNS, CDR2 SASEGT. The junction had 1 base not matched to a gene; V was cut back by 2 bases and J by 4 bases. The CDR3 runs 13 residues. CDR3 sequence: CASSETGVYGYTF. The CDR3 region has the DNA TGTGCCAGCAGTGAAACAGGGGTCTATGGCTACACCTTC.

This sequence joins TRBV23-1 and TRBJ1-5, with 7 nucleotides matching TRBD1. TRBV23-1 is designated an ORF whose function remains uncertain. The J segment lost 7 bases and the V segment lost 2 bases, leaving 8 bases of the junction unmatched. This CDR3 region has 15 residues. The CDR3 nucleotides are TGCGCCAGCAGTCAACTAGGGGGCGCGGGGCAGCCCCAGCATTTT. The encoded protein is CASSQLGGAGQPQHF.